This T cell receptor beta chain emerged from a study of chemoradiotherapy in HPV16-positive cancers. Germline CDR1 reads MNHEY; CDR2 reads SVGAGI. Trimming took 1 base from V and 8 from J; bases not matched to a gene: 8. This CDR3 region has 15 residues. Some clones are missing from TCRdb's copy, which holds only in-frame ones; the method was immunoSEQ multiplex PCR. Among several thousand clones, roughly 80% were seen once, and the ten largest hold about 7.8%. This clonotype was sampled from a human donor with HPV-associated anogenital cancer. This specimen was tumor tissue, taken from a patient who underwent chemoradiotherapy. This chain joins TRBV6-5 and TRBJ2-1; 7 nucleotides align to TRBD2. CDR3 nucleotide sequence: TGTGCCAGCAGTTACTATCCGGGAGGCAGGGATGAGCAGTTCTTC. Amino acid sequence: CASSYYPGGRDEQFF.